One sample yielded the 13 T cell receptor beta chains listed below, sequenced in a study of T cell repertoires in cytomegalovirus infection. Their antigens remain unidentified. One entry per CDR3 protein results from TCRdb running MiXCR on the reads. This sample yields 100,000 or so distinct CDR3 sequences, of which 35% to 50% are seen a single time; roughly 70% belongs to the top ten. Sequenced material: CD8+ T cells from cultured PBMCs, taken from culture after CMV antigen stimulation. The receptors derive from a human donor in good health (CMV status not recorded). Some clones in this sample may be carry-over from other donors' samples.

This clonotype turned up a few times. The chain combines TRBV6-1 with TRBJ2-1; TRBD1 matches 8 bases. CDR3 length: 15 amino acids. After removal of 6 bases from V and 8 bases from J, the junction contained 12 bases not matched to a gene. The germline CDR1 and CDR2 sequences are MNHNS and SASEGT. Here the CDR3 reads CASSPRGQAWHEQFF. CDR3 nucleotides: TGTGCCAGCAGCCCCAGGGGGCAGGCGTGGCATGAGCAGTTCTTC.

The sample holds many counts of this clonotype. CDR3 in amino acids: CASSSGQGPSYEQYF. The CDR3 DNA is TGTGCCAGCAGCTCCGGACAGGGACCCTCCTACGAGCAGTACTTC. J is TRBJ2-7 and V is TRBV7-2; 8 bases agree with TRBD1. J gave up 0 bases and V 4 bases, and 5 bases lay outside the gene matches. Per germline, CDR1 SGHTA and CDR2 FQGNSA. This CDR3 comprises 15 residues. Full variable domain (rest looked up from reference TRBV7-2 and TRBJ2-7): GAGVSQSPSNKVTEKGKDVELRCDPISGHTALYWYRQSLGQGLEFLIYFQGNSAPDKSGLPSDRFSAERTGGSVSTLTIQRTQQEDSAVYLCASSSGQGPSYEQYFGPGTRLTVT.

This clonotype turned up a few times. V gene TRBV28 combines with J gene TRBJ2-1; 7 nucleotides match TRBD1. Trimming cost V 4 bases and J 0 bases; bases outside gene matches: 6. The CDR3 sequence is 16 residues long. The germline gives CDR1 MDHEN, CDR2 SYDVKM. CDR3 DNA sequence: TGTGCCAGCAGTTCAACCCGGGACAGCTCCTACAATGAGCAGTTCTTC. This codes for CASSSTRDSSYNEQFF. The full variable domain, in which reference TRBV28 and TRBJ2-1 provide the parts outside the CDR3, is DVKVTQSSRYLVKRTGEKVFLECVQDMDHENMFWYRQDPGLGLRLIYFSYDVKMKEKGDIPEGYSVSREKKERFSLILESASTNQTSMYLCASSSTRDSSYNEQFFGPGTRLTVL.

This clonotype came up a few times. The chain employs TRBV6-2 or TRBV6-3 and TRBJ1-1; D gene unclear. V was pared by 6 bases and J by 1 base, with 3 bases between. CDR1 and CDR2 (germline): MNHEY, SVGEGT. The length of the CDR3 is 11 residues. CDR3 loop: CASSGNTEAFF. The CDR3 DNA reads TGTGCCAGCAGCGGGAACACTGAAGCTTTCTTT.

This clonotype occurred many times. The rearrangement joins TRBV15 to TRBJ1-1; D remains ambiguous. The CDR3 is 13 amino acids. Germline CDR1 LNHNV, CDR2 YYDKDF (reference sequence). V was clipped by 3 bases and J by 0 bases, with 5 bases between them. The chain's CDR3 is CATSSTMNTEAFF. The CDR3 region has the DNA TGTGCCACCAGCAGTACGATGAACACTGAAGCTTTCTTT.

V gene TRBV6-1 combines with J gene TRBJ2-2; tentative D call: TRBD1 (6 bases). From germline, CDR1 is MNHNS and CDR2 SASEGT. The V gene lost 6 bases and the J gene lost 1 base, with 15 bases spanning the gap. The CDR3 has 16 amino acids. The CDR3 coding sequence is TGTGCCAGCAGGTCGATGGGGGCGATGAACACCGGGGAGCTGTTTTTT. It codes for CASRSMGAMNTGELFF.

This chain links TRBV3-1 with TRBJ1-5; a weak D match, TRBD1 (5 bases). The germline V and J ends were trimmed by 1 base and 5 bases, with 15 bases remaining between them. Germline V gives CDR1 LGHDT, CDR2 YNNKEL (reference sequence). The CDR3 runs 16 residues. The DNA of the CDR3 is TGTGCCAGCAGCCAAGGTTCGGTCGGGGGGTATCAGCCCCAGCATTTT. It translates to CASSQGSVGGYQPQHF.

V gene TRBV9 combines with J gene TRBJ2-1; 9 positions match TRBD2. Germline values: CDR1 SGDLS, CDR2 YYNGEE. Unmatched junction bases numbered 16, after V lost 1 base and J lost 5 bases. The CDR3 loop spans 19 amino acids. The CDR3 loop is CASSVLAGPYSHPDNEQFF. The CDR3 DNA sequence: TGTGCCAGCAGCGTACTAGCGGGGCCTTACTCTCACCCAGACAATGAGCAGTTCTTC.

V gene TRBV5-6 combines with J gene TRBJ2-7, with D maybe TRBD2 (6 bases). The CDR3 is 13 residues long. V was cut by 2 bases and J by 4 bases, with 10 bases left in between. Looked up from germline, CDR1 is SGHDT and CDR2 is YYEEEE. The CDR3 here is CASSFGTAYEQYF. In DNA form, the CDR3 reads TGTGCCAGCAGCTTTGGGACTGCATACGAGCAGTACTTC.

The V and J genes are TRBV6-5 and TRBJ1-2; 7 bases align to TRBD1. Germline CDR1 reads MNHEY; CDR2 reads SVGAGI. This CDR3 has 14 residues. After removal of 2 bases from V and 8 bases from J, the junction contained 8 bases not matched to a gene. For the CDR3, the DNA is TGTGCCAGCAGTTACATTGGGACAGAGGAAGGCTACACCTTC. Translated: CASSYIGTEEGYTF.

The chain uses TRBV13 and TRBJ1-5; D gene unclear. Trimming removed 4 bases from V and 0 bases from J, with 13 bases in between. CDR3 size: 16 residues. The V gene's germline CDR1 is PRHDT and CDR2 FYEKMQ (reference sequence). The CDR3 sequence: CASSYYSEVSNQPQHF. The CDR3, as DNA: TGTGCCAGCAGCTATTACTCAGAAGTTAGCAATCAGCCCCAGCATTTT.

With regard to this clonotype: This sequence may be a read error, since a much larger clone differs from it by one base. V gene TRBV2 combines with J gene TRBJ2-5; D might be TRBD1 (6 bases). The V gene's germline CDR1 is SNHLY and CDR2 FYNNEI. This CDR3 is built from 18 residues. CDR3 DNA sequence: TGTGCCTGCAGTGAACGAGAGTGGGTCAGAAACCAGGGGGAGACCCAGTACTTC. The encoded protein is CACSEREWVRNQGETQYF.

In its sample, this clonotype was seen many times. The CDR3 DNA reads as TGTGCCAGCAGAACCGGGACGGGGAACACTGAAGCTTTCTTT. Translation gives CASRTGTGNTEAFF. The chain has TRBV28 and TRBJ1-1; TRBD1 is a possible D gene (5 bases). Germline CDR1 MDHEN, CDR2 SYDVKM. V was cut by 6 bases and J by 1 base, with 12 bases left in between. CDR3 size: 14 residues.